A selection of T cell receptor beta chains follows, all from one sample in a study of spatial heterogeneity in lung cancer. TCRdb fed the 5' RACE reads into MiXCR, producing one record per CDR3 protein. Of over 2,000 distinct CDR3 sequences listed, over 2% are singletons. The material was lung tumor tissue, obtained at surgery. All receptors come from a male donor with early-stage non-small cell lung cancer. Each CDR3 is given with its conserved first and last residue.

v_call: TRBV3-1; cdr3_aa: CASSLPSGGGSGANVLTF
v_call: TRBV19; cdr3_aa: CASSLRVDYGYTF
v_call: TRBV6-1; cdr3_aa: CASSEVYSGSGANVLTF
v_call: TRBV12-3/TRBV12-4; cdr3_aa: CASSTGGLNQETQYF
v_call: TRBV7-9; cdr3_aa: CASSLLGDRNEKLFF
v_call: TRBV9; cdr3_aa: CASSSGLHTDTQYF
v_call: TRBV18; cdr3_aa: CASSPVINEKLFF
v_call: TRBV4-1; cdr3_aa: CASSQGVSQNEQFF
v_call: TRBV12-3/TRBV12-4; cdr3_aa: CASSLEGDRNNSPLHF
v_call: TRBV11-3; cdr3_aa: CASSSGYNEQFF
v_call: TRBV9; cdr3_aa: CASSVDDRVSEQFF
v_call: TRBV6-6; cdr3_aa: CASSYGGHAETQYF
v_call: TRBV13; cdr3_aa: CASSREQNEKLFF
v_call: TRBV20-1; cdr3_aa: CSALPDGYQETQYF
v_call: TRBV5-1; cdr3_aa: CASSLETGSTDTQYF
v_call: TRBV7-2; cdr3_aa: CASSLWSFGADEQFF
v_call: TRBV6-1; cdr3_aa: CASSESTNEKLFF
v_call: TRBV10-3; cdr3_aa: CAISEATGNQPQHF
v_call: TRBV7-9; cdr3_aa: CASSGTGGPSRNYGYTF
v_call: TRBV27; cdr3_aa: CASSRQGTDTYEQYF
v_call: TRBV6-5; cdr3_aa: CASTSLGGLGEQYF
v_call: TRBV10-3; cdr3_aa: CAIRPDSTDTQYF
v_call: TRBV19; cdr3_aa: CASSTPGGPYSNQPQHF
v_call: TRBV20-1; cdr3_aa: CSARDPVRGARETQYF
v_call: TRBV6-1; cdr3_aa: CASNKQGNIQYF
v_call: TRBV6-6; cdr3_aa: CASSYKREDTQYF
v_call: TRBV29-1; cdr3_aa: CSVGGGLNQPQHF
v_call: TRBV13; cdr3_aa: CASSLDRRGDHEQYF
v_call: TRBV2; cdr3_aa: CASRRERGETQYF
v_call: TRBV20-1; cdr3_aa: CSARSPGQCQETQYF
v_call: TRBV27; cdr3_aa: CASSSRLAGPTDTQYF
v_call: TRBV3-1; cdr3_aa: CASSQGGQDNEKLFF
v_call: TRBV5-4; cdr3_aa: CASSLGSGRQETQYF
v_call: TRBV5-1; cdr3_aa: CASGQGAYQTEAFF
v_call: TRBV7-3; cdr3_aa: CASSLTGGTANYGYTF
v_call: TRBV27; cdr3_aa: CASSSDRPNQPQHF
v_call: TRBV7-9; cdr3_aa: CASSSWGQGTEAFF
v_call: TRBV20-1; cdr3_aa: CSAKPDQSSYNEQFF
v_call: TRBV6-2/TRBV6-3; cdr3_aa: CASRFSGPSNYGYTF
v_call: TRBV24-1; cdr3_aa: CATSDLVDTQYF
v_call: TRBV10-3; cdr3_aa: CAISESDSGGDYNEQFF
v_call: TRBV5-6; cdr3_aa: CASSLLAGVTETQYF
v_call: TRBV5-5; cdr3_aa: CASSLVDSSYNEQFF
v_call: TRBV20-1; cdr3_aa: CSARVQTSGRRNTGELFF
v_call: TRBV6-2/TRBV6-3; cdr3_aa: CASSYDGDTQYF
v_call: TRBV12-3/TRBV12-4; cdr3_aa: CASTPVTGELFF
v_call: TRBV7-3; cdr3_aa: CASSPLGREFETQYF
v_call: TRBV27; cdr3_aa: CASSFGLAGVFSSYNEQFF
v_call: TRBV20-1; cdr3_aa: CSATGGQGETQYF
v_call: TRBV10-3; cdr3_aa: CAISLPSADTQYF
v_call: TRBV29-1; cdr3_aa: CSVAGGPYNEQFF
v_call: TRBV20-1; cdr3_aa: CSANPSGTGGSYSNQPQHF
v_call: TRBV30; cdr3_aa: CAWSGNTRPNTIYF